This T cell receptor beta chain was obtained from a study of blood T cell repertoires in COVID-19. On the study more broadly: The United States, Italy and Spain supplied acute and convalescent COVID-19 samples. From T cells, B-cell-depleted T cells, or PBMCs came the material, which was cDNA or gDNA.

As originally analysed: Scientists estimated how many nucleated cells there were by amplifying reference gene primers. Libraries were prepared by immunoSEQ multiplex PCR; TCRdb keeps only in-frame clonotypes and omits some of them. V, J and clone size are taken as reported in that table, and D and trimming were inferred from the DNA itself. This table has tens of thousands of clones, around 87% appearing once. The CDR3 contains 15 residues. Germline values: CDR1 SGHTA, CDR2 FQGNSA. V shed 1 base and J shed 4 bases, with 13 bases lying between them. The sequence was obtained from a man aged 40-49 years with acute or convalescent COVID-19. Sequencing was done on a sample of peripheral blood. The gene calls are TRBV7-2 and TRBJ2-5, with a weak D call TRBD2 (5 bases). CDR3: CASSLDGQAVETQYF. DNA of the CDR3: TGTGCCAGCAGCTTAGACGGGCAAGCGGTAGAGACCCAGTACTTC.